Listed below are T cell receptor beta chains from one sample, sequenced in a study of tumor-infiltrating lymphocytes in localized non-small cell lung cancer. Using immunoSEQ multiplex PCR, the repertoire was profiled, and TCRdb retains in-frame clones only, with some absent. Among some 13,000 clones, 68% were seen once, and the ten largest hold over 8%. The sequencing sample was made of uninvolved lung tissue not adjacent to the tumor. The receptors here all came from a human donor with non-small cell lung cancer. CDR3s include the opening cysteine and the closing phenylalanine or tryptophan. Fields, in order: J gene, V gene, CDR3 protein.

>TRBJ1-2|TRBV29-1
CSVVFRADYGYTF
>TRBJ2-5|TRBV5-1
CASSPGGQETQYF
>TRBJ2-7|TRBV29-1
CSVDTGTGVGEQYF
>TRBJ2-1|TRBV15
CATSPRTSGTYNEQFF
>TRBJ2-2|TRBV9
CASSLRTASTGELFF
>TRBJ2-2|TRBV28
CASSLGSGLRNTGELFF
>TRBJ2-5|TRBV7-3
CASSSKGLAEETQYF
>TRBJ1-1|TRBV27
CASSSGTGVNTEAFF
>TRBJ2-5|TRBV29-1
CSVDGTGGQETQYF
>TRBJ2-2|TRBV10-3
CAAGAGTGELFF
>TRBJ2-7|TRBV4-2
CASSRQGDYSYEQYF
>TRBJ1-2|TRBV28
CASSYSGTGIYGYTF
>TRBJ2-1|TRBV28
CASSSPHTTSYNEQFF
>TRBJ2-7|TRBV27
CASSLSRRGVGEQYF
>TRBJ2-3|TRBV29-1
CSVESGTDTQYF
>TRBJ1-2|TRBV7-8
CASSLAGGPYYGYTF
>TRBJ2-2|TRBV7-2
CASSLAGGGTGELFF
>TRBJ1-2|TRBV27
CASSSGQGFGYTF
>TRBJ2-1|TRBV4-1
CASSQVSRIYNEQFF
>TRBJ1-1|TRBV6-6
CASSYVDRHGAFF
>TRBJ2-5|TRBV11-2
CASSSGLAGVLGETQYF
>TRBJ2-2|TRBV7-2
CASSLTPSNTGELFF
>TRBJ2-7|TRBV28
CASSSAGGQGSYEQYF
>TRBJ1-4|TRBV28
CASAVFGEKLFF
>TRBJ1-1|TRBV2
CASSSGTGGFTEAFF
>TRBJ2-2|TRBV7-3
CASRQGYTGELFF
>TRBJ2-2|TRBV9
CASSPFGQGGGELFF
>TRBJ1-4|TRBV28
CASSDLGARTEKLFF
>TRBJ2-3|TRBV5-1
CASSPGQVVGADTQYF
>TRBJ2-6|TRBV6-6
CASTDTGSGANVLTF
>TRBJ2-5|TRBV5-1
CASSFLTAQETQYF
>TRBJ2-5|TRBV25-1
CASSSGGVETQYF
>TRBJ1-5|TRBV7-2
CASSLTVGEGPQHF
>TRBJ2-7|TRBV7-9
CASSSGQGLHEQYF
>TRBJ2-3|TRBV29-1
CSVERDRVTDTQYF
>TRBJ1-4|TRBV29-1
CSVRPGTGGEKLFF
>TRBJ2-5|TRBV5-1
CASSSGRLAGQETQYF
>TRBJ2-1|TRBV6-5
CASTTSKSSYNEQFF
>TRBJ2-7|TRBV6-5
CASSYSGGGYEQYF
>TRBJ1-1|TRBV5-5
CASSFAWTSFGDTEAFF
>TRBJ1-6|TRBV27
CASSQRTGNSPLHF
>TRBJ1-1|TRBV28
CASSILRGEGTEAFF
>TRBJ2-4|TRBV14
CASSRSTGPAKNIQYF